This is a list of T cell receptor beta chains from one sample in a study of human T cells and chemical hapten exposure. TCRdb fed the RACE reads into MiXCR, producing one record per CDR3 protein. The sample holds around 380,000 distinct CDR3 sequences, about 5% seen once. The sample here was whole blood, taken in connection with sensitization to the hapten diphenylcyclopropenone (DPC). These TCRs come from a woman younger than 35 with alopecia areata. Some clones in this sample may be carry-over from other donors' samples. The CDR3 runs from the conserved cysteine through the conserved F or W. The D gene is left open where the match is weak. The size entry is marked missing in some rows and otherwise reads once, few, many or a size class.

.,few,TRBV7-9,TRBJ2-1,TGTGCCAGCAGACCGAAGAGGCGTCTGAACAATGAGCAGTTCTTC,CASRPKRRLNNEQFF
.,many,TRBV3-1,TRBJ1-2,TGTGCCAGCAGCCAAGAAGGGGAGCGCTACACCTTC,CASSQEGERYTF
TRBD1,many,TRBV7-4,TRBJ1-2,TGTGCCAGCAGCCCGACGGTAGGACAGGGGGCGAATGGCTACACCTTC,CASSPTVGQGANGYTF
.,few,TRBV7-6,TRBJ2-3,TGTGCCAGCAGCTTAGGGGGGCGGATGACAGATACGCAGTATTTT,CASSLGGRMTDTQYF
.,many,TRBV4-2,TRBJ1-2,TGTGCCAGCAGCCAAGATAACTTGAACAGAGCTAACTATGGCTACACCTTC,CASSQDNLNRANYGYTF
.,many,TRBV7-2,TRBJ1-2,TGTGCCAGCAGCTTAGTTGGCGGGGGCGGCTACACCTTC,CASSLVGGGGYTF
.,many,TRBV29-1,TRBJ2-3,TGCAGCGTTCAAGACGTAGCGACAGATACGCAGTATTTT,CSVQDVATDTQYF
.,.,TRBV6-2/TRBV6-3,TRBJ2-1,TGTGCCAGCAGGGACCGGTTGGCCCGAACAGAATACAATGAGCAGTTCTTC,CASRDRLARTEYNEQFF
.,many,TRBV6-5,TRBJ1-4,TGTGCCAGCAGTCCCGGGACATCCTTTGAAAAACTGTTTTTT,CASSPGTSFEKLFF
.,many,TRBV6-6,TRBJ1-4,TGTGCCAGCAGTCTCGTTGGTCGACCAACTAATGAAAAACTGTTTTTT,CASSLVGRPTNEKLFF
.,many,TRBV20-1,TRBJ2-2,TGCAGTGCTACTAAAAGGGACACCGGGGAGCTGTTTTTT,CSATKRDTGELFF
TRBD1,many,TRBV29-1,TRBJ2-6,TGCAGCGTTGTAACAGGGGCCGGGGCCAACGTCCTGACTTTC,CSVVTGAGANVLTF
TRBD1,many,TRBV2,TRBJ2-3,TGTGCCAGCAGGGGACAGGGGACAGATACGCAGTATTTT,CASRGQGTDTQYF
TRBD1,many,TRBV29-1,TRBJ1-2,TGCAGCGTTGAAGATCTAGGCGGCTCGAGGGGGCTCTCCAACTATGGCTACACCTTC,CSVEDLGGSRGLSNYGYTF
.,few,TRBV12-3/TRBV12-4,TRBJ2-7,TGTGCCAGCAGGGGGGGGCAGGGTGGCGAGCAGTACTTC,CASRGGQGGEQYF
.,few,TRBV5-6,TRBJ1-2,TGTGCCAGCAGCTTGTCAGCTGGCTACACCTTC,CASSLSAGYTF